Described below is a single TCR beta chain sequence and its context. This record belongs to a study of blood T cell repertoires in COVID-19. Sequenced by immunoSEQ multiplex PCR; TCRdb stores in-frame clones only, minus some. Of about 220,000 clones in the sample, 75% to 85% were seen once. Germline values: CDR1 WSHSY, CDR2 SAAADI. This CDR3 contains 11 residues. V was clipped by 11 bases and J by 7 bases, with 14 bases between them. This chain connects TRBV10-2 to TRBJ1-2, with D perhaps TRBD1 (5 bases). Sequencing used peripheral blood. The TCR sequence derives from a woman in her 70s with COVID-19, enrolled during active disease. DNA of the CDR3: TGCGCCTCCAGGGACTCGCGTGGCTACACCTTC. Its protein product is CASRDSRGYTF.